This T cell receptor (beta chain) was recovered during a study of T cells in Graves' hyperthyroidism and ophthalmopathy. TCR beta CDR3 regions were amplified from RNA. TCR CDR3 underwent first-round RT-PCR with the HTBI primer set. TCRdb re-called the multiplex PCR reads with MiXCR, one entry per CDR3 protein. The sample contains 300,000 to 450,000 distinct CDR3 sequences, 15% of which appear only once. Germline assignment: CDR1 LGHDT and CDR2 YNNKEL (reference sequence). The length of the CDR3 is 11 residues. The ends were cut back, 4 bases at V and 7 bases at J, with 7 bases in the middle. At least ten counts were recorded for this clonotype.

This clonotype was sampled from a woman aged 25 to 39 with Graves' hyperthyroidism. Material: blood. The V gene is TRBV3-1, the J gene TRBJ1-1; D uncertain. The CDR3 sequence is CASSRADEAFF. The CDR3 DNA reads TGTGCCAGCAGCCGAGCCGATGAAGCTTTCTTT.